This is a list of T cell receptor beta chains from one sample in a study of monozygotic twins with inflammatory bowel disease. From the 5' RACE reads, TCRdb lists one entry per CDR3 protein and no DNA. This sample contains approximately 340,000 distinct CDR3 sequences. The sequencing sample was made of blood. All receptors derive from a human donor with ulcerative colitis or Crohn's disease, or a healthy co-twin of an affected twin (not recorded which). The CDR3 runs from the conserved cysteine through the conserved F or W. Each record gives: J gene, V gene, CDR3 protein.

J gene: TRBJ2-1; V gene: TRBV6-2/TRBV6-3; CDR3 protein: CASSDSDGILYNEQFF
J gene: TRBJ1-5; V gene: TRBV12-3/TRBV12-4; CDR3 protein: CASSLLGNSNQPQHF
J gene: TRBJ2-1; V gene: TRBV7-8; CDR3 protein: CATAPEEVLGQFF
J gene: TRBJ2-1; V gene: TRBV3-1; CDR3 protein: CASSQIPGRNEQFF
J gene: TRBJ2-7; V gene: TRBV5-1; CDR3 protein: CASSLDTSYLSYEQYF
J gene: TRBJ1-2; V gene: TRBV12-2; CDR3 protein: CASRLKRPLYGYTF
J gene: TRBJ2-7; V gene: TRBV3-1; CDR3 protein: CASSPRTGYNYEQYF
J gene: TRBJ2-3; V gene: TRBV5-1; CDR3 protein: CASSAGQTDTQYF
J gene: TRBJ2-7; V gene: TRBV2; CDR3 protein: CASSEPPGWGSSYEQYF
J gene: TRBJ2-4; V gene: TRBV11-2; CDR3 protein: CASSSRGYGIQYF
J gene: TRBJ1-3; V gene: TRBV20-1; CDR3 protein: CSGSPGTKGNTIYF
J gene: TRBJ2-5; V gene: TRBV20-1; CDR3 protein: CSAGQGASAQYF
J gene: TRBJ2-1; V gene: TRBV30; CDR3 protein: CAWSRRTNNEQFF
J gene: TRBJ1-1; V gene: TRBV7-6; CDR3 protein: CASKQPLNTEAFF
J gene: TRBJ2-2; V gene: TRBV27; CDR3 protein: CASSWSGAGELFF
J gene: TRBJ2-5; V gene: TRBV18; CDR3 protein: CASSQPDRGQETQYF
J gene: TRBJ2-1; V gene: TRBV14; CDR3 protein: CASSQDPRGGFYNEQFF
J gene: TRBJ1-1; V gene: TRBV4-1; CDR3 protein: CASSSRVEAFF
J gene: TRBJ2-1; V gene: TRBV29-1; CDR3 protein: CSVDFGQGMGDEQFF
J gene: TRBJ2-7; V gene: TRBV20-1; CDR3 protein: CSAEDASSSYEQYF
J gene: TRBJ2-6; V gene: TRBV20-1; CDR3 protein: CSASRARVTGANVLTF
J gene: TRBJ1-2; V gene: TRBV7-8; CDR3 protein: CASSSGGTGGLYGYTF
J gene: TRBJ1-1; V gene: TRBV7-3; CDR3 protein: CASSLDRDTEAFF
J gene: TRBJ1-1; V gene: TRBV20-1; CDR3 protein: CSAYRTNTEAFF
J gene: TRBJ2-7; V gene: TRBV10-3; CDR3 protein: CAISEFSSYEQYF
J gene: TRBJ2-6; V gene: TRBV12-3/TRBV12-4; CDR3 protein: CASSQGVAGANVLTF
J gene: TRBJ2-7; V gene: TRBV24-1; CDR3 protein: CATSDPDRVHEQYF
J gene: TRBJ2-5; V gene: TRBV20-1; CDR3 protein: CSARDSGGPQQETQYF
J gene: TRBJ2-3; V gene: TRBV30; CDR3 protein: CAWSRSSSTDTQYF
J gene: TRBJ2-7; V gene: TRBV6-1; CDR3 protein: CASRRDRGSYEQYF
J gene: TRBJ1-1; V gene: TRBV28; CDR3 protein: CASRRPQGEDEAFF
J gene: TRBJ1-1; V gene: TRBV28; CDR3 protein: CASSFGVVPKRAFF
J gene: TRBJ1-6; V gene: TRBV6-5; CDR3 protein: CASSSLDRGRSPLHF
J gene: TRBJ2-1; V gene: TRBV6-5; CDR3 protein: CASSMRGTAQFF
J gene: TRBJ2-1; V gene: TRBV4-3; CDR3 protein: CASSAGPSGGFYNEQFF
J gene: TRBJ2-3; V gene: TRBV20-1; CDR3 protein: CSAPRRDARTVDTQYF
J gene: TRBJ2-3; V gene: TRBV11-1; CDR3 protein: CASSPGRLRTSGLTDTQYF
J gene: TRBJ1-5; V gene: TRBV6-2/TRBV6-3; CDR3 protein: CASSPPRQNSNQPQHF
J gene: TRBJ1-2; V gene: TRBV29-1; CDR3 protein: CSSSSTAFYGYTF
J gene: TRBJ1-1; V gene: TRBV9; CDR3 protein: CASSAYSGVTEAFF
J gene: TRBJ2-6; V gene: TRBV6-1; CDR3 protein: CASSERFSGANVLTF